This passage covers 15 T cell receptor beta chains from one sample sequenced in a study of cytomegalovirus exposure and HLA in healthy donors. PCR primers comprised 60 Vbeta and 13 Jbeta primers. TCRdb's copy holds only in-frame clones and misses some; the assay was immunoSEQ multiplex PCR. Of about 120,000 clones listed, about 81% are singletons. The sample consisted of PBMCs. The receptors were gathered from a middle-aged woman in good health and CMV-seropositive.

This chain links TRBV18 with TRBJ1-1; D gene unclear. V lost 2 bases, J lost 2 bases, and 12 bases lay in between. CDR3 length: 15 amino acids. Germline assignment: CDR1 KGHSH and CDR2 LQKENI. CDR3 sequence (DNA): TGTGCCAGCTCACCAAGAACGGGGTCTAACACTGAAGCTTTCTTT. This encodes CASSPRTGSNTEAFF.

The chain recombines TRBV9 with TRBJ2-5; the match to TRBD2 covers 14 bases. CDR1 is SGDLS, CDR2 YYNGEE, per germline. The CDR3 contains 16 residues. After removal of 4 bases from V and 5 bases from J, the junction contained 7 bases not matched to a gene. CDR3: CASSTGLAGGKETQYF. The CDR3 DNA follows: TGTGCCAGCAGCACCGGACTAGCGGGGGGTAAGGAGACCCAGTACTTC.

CDR3 DNA: TGCGCCAGCAGCGCAAGACTAGATACTGAGCAGTTCTTC. Its translation: CASSARLDTEQFF. The chain joins TRBV5-1 to TRBJ2-1; D might be TRBD2 (6 bases). The CDR3 runs to 13 residues. Per the germline V gene, CDR1 is SGHRS and CDR2 is YFSETQ. The V and J ends lost 4 bases and 9 bases respectively, with 14 bases between them.

The V gene is TRBV10-3, the J gene TRBJ2-7; a possible D gene is TRBD1 (5 bases). The CDR3 totals 12 residues. Germline CDR1 is ENHRY and CDR2 is SYGVKD. The germline V and J ends were trimmed by 5 bases and 3 bases, with 8 bases remaining between them. The CDR3 spells CAISQTDYEQYF. The CDR3 DNA follows: TGTGCCATCAGTCAGACAGACTACGAGCAGTACTTC.

V gene TRBV6-6 combines with J gene TRBJ2-7; no reliable D call. V was clipped by 6 bases and J by 2 bases, with 17 bases between them. The CDR3 totals 15 residues. Germline V CDR1 and CDR2: MNHNY, SVGAGI (reference sequence). The DNA for the CDR3 is TGTGCCAGCAGCTCGCCAACCCTAAATACCTACGAGCAGTACTTC. Protein product: CASSSPTLNTYEQYF.

The chain uses TRBV7-9 and TRBJ2-1, with 9 bases fitting TRBD2. CDR1 SEHNR and CDR2 FQNEAQ come from the germline V gene (reference sequence). CDR3 length equals 14 residues. V dropped 6 bases and J dropped 4; count of bases not matched to a gene: 4. The CDR3 here is CASSFSGGYNEQFF. The CDR3 DNA sequence: TGTGCCAGCAGTTTCAGCGGGGGGTACAATGAGCAGTTCTTC.

The rearrangement joins TRBV2 to TRBJ2-5, with TRBD2 matching 8 bases. V lost 4 bases, J lost 7 bases, and 5 bases stayed unmatched. Per the germline V gene, CDR1 is SNHLY and CDR2 is FYNNEI. The CDR3 is made up of 13 amino acids. The CDR3 DNA reads TGTGCCAGCAGTGCGGGACTAGGAGTGACCCAGTACTTC. It yields the protein CASSAGLGVTQYF.

The V call is TRBV9, the J call TRBJ1-1, with D unclear. The CDR3 has 14 amino acids. The V end lost 2 bases, the J end lost 2 bases, and 10 bases lay between the germline ends. Germline CDR1 reads SGDLS; CDR2 reads YYNGEE. The CDR3 DNA reads as TGTGCCAGCAGCGTTGCCCCAGTCAACACTGAAGCTTTCTTT. Protein: CASSVAPVNTEAFF.

This rearrangement joins TRBV7-9 to TRBJ2-3, with D tentatively TRBD2 (6 bases). V lost 0 bases and J 9 bases, leaving 16 bases between the germline ends. The V gene's germline CDR1 is SEHNR and CDR2 FQNEAQ (reference sequence). The CDR3 length is 15 residues. The DNA for the CDR3 is TGTGCCAGCAGCTTAGCTGGCGGGGCGAAATTGACGCAGTATTTT. It encodes CASSLAGGAKLTQYF. Complete variable domain (other parts from reference TRBV7-9 and TRBJ2-3): DTGVSQNPRHKITKRGQNVTFRCDPISEHNRLYWYRQTLGQGPEFLTYFQNEAQLEKSRLLSDRFSAERPKGSFSTLEIQRTEQGDSAMYLCASSLAGGAKLTQYFGPGTRLTVL.

V and J are TRBV6-6 and TRBJ1-2, with TRBD1 matching 7 bases. CDR1 MNHNY and CDR2 SVGAGI come from the germline V gene (reference sequence). V lost 8 bases and J lost 8; bases outside the gene matches: 20. This CDR3 is built from 16 residues. Written as DNA, the CDR3 is TGTGCCAGCGGCGCACCCAACAGGGGCTTAACGGGAGGCTACACCTTC. Its translation: CASGAPNRGLTGGYTF.

The chain recombines TRBV4-1 with TRBJ1-4, with 7 bases lining up with TRBD1. The V gene end was trimmed by 6 bases and the J gene end by 3 bases; junction bases not matched to a gene: 4. Per the germline V gene, CDR1 is MGHRA and CDR2 is YSYEKL. This CDR3 comprises 14 residues. Here the CDR3 DNA reads TGCGCCAGCAGTTGGGACAGATCTAATGAAAAACTGTTTTTT. As protein: CASSWDRSNEKLFF.

This clone was detected a few times. The chain couples TRBV5-1 to TRBJ1-2; the D is unclear. Germline values: CDR1 SGHRS, CDR2 YFSETQ. The CDR3 extends over 14 amino acids. V was trimmed by 4 bases and J by 2 bases, leaving 12 bases between them. The chain's CDR3 is CASSPLAGNYGYTF. The CDR3 region has the DNA TGCGCCAGCAGCCCCCTGGCAGGCAACTATGGCTACACCTTC.

V and J are TRBV7-3 and TRBJ2-2, with TRBD2 identical over 10 bases. V was pared by 5 bases and J by 5 bases, with 8 bases of the junction left unmatched. The CDR3 extends over 16 amino acids. The germline V gene has CDR1 SGHTA and CDR2 FQGTGA. The CDR3 DNA reads as TGTGCCAGCAGCACCACAGTAGCGGGAGGTACCGGGGAGCTGTTTTTT. This sequence encodes CASSTTVAGGTGELFF.

The chain employs TRBV5-1 and TRBJ2-5; 10 bases are a match to TRBD2. After removal of 2 bases from V and 5 bases from J, the junction contained 12 bases not matched to a gene. The CDR3 is made up of 17 amino acids. From germline, CDR1 is SGHRS and CDR2 YFSETQ. This CDR3 reads CASSFGGLAGVGETQYF. The DNA for the CDR3 is TGCGCCAGCAGCTTCGGAGGGCTAGCGGGGGTTGGGGAGACCCAGTACTTC.

The chain employs TRBV2 and TRBJ1-2; the D gene is possibly TRBD1 (5 bases). CDR1 SNHLY and CDR2 FYNNEI come from the germline V gene. V was pared by 7 bases and J by 8 bases, with 20 bases between. The CDR3 is 14 amino acids. CDR3 sequence reads: CASTRDGREEGYTF. CDR3 sequence (DNA): TGTGCCAGCACACGGGACGGCCGGGAGGAGGGCTACACCTTC. The whole variable domain, remainder taken from reference TRBV2 and TRBJ1-2, is EPEVTQTPSHQVTQMGQEVILRCVPISNHLYFYWYRQILGQKVEFLVSFYNNEISEKSEIFDDQFSVERPDGSNFTLKIRSTKLEDSAMYFCASTRDGREEGYTFGSGTRLTVV.